This T cell receptor beta chain was identified in a study of graft-versus-host responses after intestinal transplantation. Whole-study findings and limits: Within allografts, high graft-versus-host to host-versus-graft clonal ratios were seen among patients with graft-donor T cell macrochimerism.

V gave up 3 bases and J gave up 6 bases; unmatched junction bases: 4. The CDR3 extends over 14 amino acids. CDR1 is MNHEY and CDR2 is SMNVEV in the germline V gene (reference sequence). Only in-frame clones appear in the TCRdb table, and some are missing; sequencing was by immunoSEQ multiplex PCR. Found here are more than 65,000 clones, 85% to 90% of them singletons; the top ten hold approximately 0.34%. Concerning this clone: Antigen: not known.

Sample: unstimulated CD4+ T cells sorted from spleen or lymph node cells, taken before intestinal transplant. The rearrangement uses TRBV27 and TRBJ2-1; 8 bases map to TRBD2. The receptor comes from a human donor who received an intestinal transplant. The CDR3 region is CASSFFGRGNEQFF. The CDR3, as DNA: TGTGCCAGCAGTTTCTTCGGGAGGGGCAATGAGCAGTTCTTC.